A single sample is the source of the 6 T cell receptor beta chains below, sequenced in a study of blood T cell repertoires in COVID-19. TCRdb keeps only in-frame clones here, not all; method: immunoSEQ multiplex PCR. The data show hundreds of thousands of clones, 70% to 90% seen once. Material: PBMCs or T cells enriched from blood (not recorded which). The receptors derive from a woman in her forties or fifties with acute COVID-19.

This chain joins TRBV28 and TRBJ1-4; weak D call: TRBD1 (5 bases). This CDR3 region has 13 residues. Between the trimmed V and J ends, which lost 6 bases and 8 bases, there was a span of 13 bases. Germline CDR1 reads MDHEN; CDR2 reads SYDVKM. CDR3 DNA: TGTGCCAGCAGCCCTGGGGGGTGGGAAAAACTGTTTTTT. Encoded protein: CASSPGGWEKLFF.

The chain has TRBV30 and TRBJ2-5; D perhaps matches TRBD2 (5 bases). Deletions cut 8 bases from V and 5 bases from J, with 18 bases between. Germline V gene lookup returns CDR1 GTSNPN and CDR2 SVGIG (reference sequence). The CDR3 extends over 13 amino acids. The CDR3 bases are TGTGCCCATGTGGGGTCCTCGGGGGAGACCCAGTACTTC. Translated: CAHVGSSGETQYF.

V gene TRBV5-1 combines with J gene TRBJ2-7; D ambiguous. The V gene lost 1 base and the J gene lost 4 bases, with 9 bases spanning the gap. This CDR3 is built from 13 residues. Per germline, CDR1 SGHRS and CDR2 YFSETQ. The CDR3 is CASSLSGLYEQYF. CDR3 coding DNA: TGCGCCAGCAGCTTGTCAGGTCTATACGAGCAGTACTTC.

This rearrangement joins TRBV29-1 to TRBJ1-2; perhaps TRBD1 as D (5 bases). CDR1 and CDR2 from the germline V gene are SQVTM and ANQGSEA. The CDR3 sequence is 11 residues long. Trimming took 4 bases from V and 7 from J, leaving 10 bases between them. CDR3 sequence reads: CSVAGGSGYTF. DNA of the CDR3: TGCAGCGTTGCGGGGGGAAGTGGCTACACCTTC.

The V call is TRBV9, the J call TRBJ1-2, with 9 bases lining up with TRBD1. Germline CDR1 SGDLS, CDR2 YYNGEE. This CDR3 comprises 15 residues. V was pared by 4 bases and J by 6 bases, with 10 bases of the junction left unmatched. The CDR3 nucleotides are TGTGCCAGCAGCACCGGGACAGGGAGGAGAGATGGCTACACCTTC. Amino acid sequence: CASSTGTGRRDGYTF.

The genes are TRBV9 and TRBJ2-1; 10 bases match TRBD2. V gave up 4 bases and J gave up 7 bases; unmatched junction bases: 11. The germline V gene encodes CDR1 SGDLS and CDR2 YYNGEE. The CDR3 runs 16 residues. CDR3 DNA: TGTGCCAGCAGCCTCGGGACTAGCGTGGGGAGGAATGAGCAGTTCTTC. It translates to CASSLGTSVGRNEQFF.